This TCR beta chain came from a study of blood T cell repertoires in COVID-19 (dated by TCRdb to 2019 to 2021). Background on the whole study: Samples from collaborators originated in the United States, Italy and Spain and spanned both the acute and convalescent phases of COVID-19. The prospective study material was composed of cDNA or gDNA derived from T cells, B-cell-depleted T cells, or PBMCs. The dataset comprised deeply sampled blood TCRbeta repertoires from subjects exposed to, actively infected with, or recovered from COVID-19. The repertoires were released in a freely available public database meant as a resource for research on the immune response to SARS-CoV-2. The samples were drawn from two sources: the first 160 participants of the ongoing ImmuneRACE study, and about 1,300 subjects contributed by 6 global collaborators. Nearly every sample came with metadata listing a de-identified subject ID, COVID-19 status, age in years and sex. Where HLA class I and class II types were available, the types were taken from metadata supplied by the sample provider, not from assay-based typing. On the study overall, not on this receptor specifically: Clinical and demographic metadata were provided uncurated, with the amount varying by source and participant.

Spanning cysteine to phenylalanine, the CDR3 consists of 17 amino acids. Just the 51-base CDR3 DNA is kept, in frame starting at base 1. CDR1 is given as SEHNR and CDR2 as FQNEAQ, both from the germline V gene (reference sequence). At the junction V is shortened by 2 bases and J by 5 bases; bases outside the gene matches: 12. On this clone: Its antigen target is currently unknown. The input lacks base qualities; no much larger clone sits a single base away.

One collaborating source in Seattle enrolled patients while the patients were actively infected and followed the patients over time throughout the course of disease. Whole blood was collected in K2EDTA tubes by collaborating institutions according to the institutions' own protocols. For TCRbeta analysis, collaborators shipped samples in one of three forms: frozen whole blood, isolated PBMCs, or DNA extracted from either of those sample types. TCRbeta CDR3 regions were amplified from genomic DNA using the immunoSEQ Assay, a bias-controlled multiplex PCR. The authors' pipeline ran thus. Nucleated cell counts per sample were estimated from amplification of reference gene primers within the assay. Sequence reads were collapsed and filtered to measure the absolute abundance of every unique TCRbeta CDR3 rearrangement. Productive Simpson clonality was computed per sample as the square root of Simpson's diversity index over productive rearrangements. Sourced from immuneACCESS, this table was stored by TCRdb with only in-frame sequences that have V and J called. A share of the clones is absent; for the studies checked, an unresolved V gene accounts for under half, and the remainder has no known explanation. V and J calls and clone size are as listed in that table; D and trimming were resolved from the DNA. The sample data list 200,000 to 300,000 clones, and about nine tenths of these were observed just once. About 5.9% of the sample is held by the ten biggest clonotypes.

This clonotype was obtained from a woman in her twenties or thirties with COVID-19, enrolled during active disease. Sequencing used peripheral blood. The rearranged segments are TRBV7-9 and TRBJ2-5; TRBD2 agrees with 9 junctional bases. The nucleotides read TGTGCCAGCAGCTTATCTCCTAGCGGGGTTCAGGTTGAGACCCAGTACTTC. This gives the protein CASSLSPSGVQVETQYF. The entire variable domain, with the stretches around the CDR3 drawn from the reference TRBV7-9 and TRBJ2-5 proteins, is DTGVSQNPRHKITKRGQNVTFRCDPISEHNRLYWYRQTLGQGPEFLTYFQNEAQLEKSRLLSDRFSAERPKGSFSTLEIQRTEQGDSAMYLCASSLSPSGVQVETQYFGPGTRLLVL.